This T cell receptor (beta chain) comes out of a study of beta chain features in type 1 diabetes. The authors reverse transcribed all of the isolated RNA, so sequencing captured expressed TCRB transcripts. Here immunoSEQ multiplex PCR was the method, and the copy in TCRdb shows in-frame clones only, minus some. The sample contains roughly 370,000 clones, about 15% of which appear only once. The receptor's source is a man younger than 40 in good health. Sequenced: naive CD4+ T cells from blood.

CDR3 sequence reads: CSVEMDTGELFF. In nucleotides, the CDR3 is TGCAGCGTTGAAATGGACACCGGGGAGCTGTTTTTT. V usage is TRBV29-1 and J usage is TRBJ2-2; unclear D gene. The germline V gene encodes CDR1 SQVTM and CDR2 ANQGSEA. Trimming took 2 bases from V and 3 from J, leaving 4 bases between them. This CDR3 region has 12 residues.